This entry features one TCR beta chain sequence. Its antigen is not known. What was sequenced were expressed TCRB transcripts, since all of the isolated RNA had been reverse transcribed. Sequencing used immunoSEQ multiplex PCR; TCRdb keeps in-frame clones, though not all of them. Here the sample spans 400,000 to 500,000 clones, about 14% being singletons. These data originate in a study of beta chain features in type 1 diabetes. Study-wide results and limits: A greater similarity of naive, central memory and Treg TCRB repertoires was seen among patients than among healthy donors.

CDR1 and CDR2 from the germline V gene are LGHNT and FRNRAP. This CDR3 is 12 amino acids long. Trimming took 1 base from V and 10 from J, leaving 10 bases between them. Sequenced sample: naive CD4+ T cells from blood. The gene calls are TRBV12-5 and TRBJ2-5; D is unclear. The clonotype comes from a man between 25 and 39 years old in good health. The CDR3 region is CASGLESVSQYF. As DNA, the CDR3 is TGTGCTAGTGGTTTGGAGTCAGTGAGCCAGTACTTC.